A single sample gave rise to the 29 T cell receptor beta chains below, sequenced in a study of beta chain features in type 1 diabetes. Study results and caveats: Researchers report that Type 1 diabetes patients had moderately but significantly shorter TCRB CDR3s across all four CD4+ subsets.

What was sequenced were expressed TCRB transcripts, since all of the isolated RNA had been reverse transcribed. The method was immunoSEQ multiplex PCR; TCRdb's version includes in-frame clones alone and lacks a portion of them. The data show 600,000 or so clones, over 13% seen once. No antigen has been identified for these receptors. Sequencing used naive CD4+ T cells from blood. These receptors came from a man aged 18 to 35 with type 1 diabetes.

V is TRBV29-1 and J is TRBJ1-4, with D possibly matching TRBD1 (6 bases). The CDR3 is 14 residues long. Trimming pared 7 bases from V and 8 bases from J, leaving 20 bases between. Germline CDR1 is SQVTM and CDR2 is ANQGSEA. CDR3 region: CSANYRVNGEKLFF. The CDR3 bases are TGCAGCGCGAACTACAGGGTCAACGGGGAAAAACTGTTTTTT.

This clone has a handful of counts. The chain is built from TRBV30 and TRBJ2-1; 8 positions match TRBD2. Germline values: CDR1 GTSNPN, CDR2 SVGIG (reference sequence). The ends lost 0 bases at V and 15 bases at J; junction bases unmatched: 10. This CDR3 has 13 amino acids. The CDR3 protein is CAWSVAGAVGGFF. The CDR3 nucleotides are TGTGCCTGGAGTGTAGCGGGAGCGGTGGGGGGGTTCTTC.

This clone was counted only a few times. The rearrangement joins TRBV7-3 to TRBJ1-1, with D tentatively TRBD1 (6 bases). The germline V gene encodes CDR1 SGHTA and CDR2 FQGTGA. The CDR3 extends over 15 amino acids. With 2 bases removed from V and 0 bases from J, the gap between germline ends came to 10 bases. DNA for the CDR3: TGTGCCAGCAGCTTAGGGGGCGCGATGAACACTGAAGCTTTCTTT. Amino acids: CASSLGGAMNTEAFF.

This clone was counted a few times. V and J are TRBV2 and TRBJ1-5, with D unclear. Germline CDR1 SNHLY, CDR2 FYNNEI. The CDR3 is 14 amino acids. V gave up 8 bases and J gave up 7 bases, with 18 bases separating them. For the CDR3, the DNA is TGTGCCAGCGCTTTAGGAGGGCCGAGGCAGCCCCAGCATTTT. Protein: CASALGGPRQPQHF.

In this sample, this clone turned up a few times. V and J are TRBV7-2 and TRBJ2-5; D unclear. The CDR3 spans 14 residues. The germline CDR1 and CDR2 sequences are SGHTA and FQGNSA. Trimming removed 0 bases from V and 1 base from J, with 6 bases in between. CDR3 residues: CASSLASFQETQYF. CDR3 bases: TGTGCCAGCAGCTTAGCATCGTTCCAAGAGACCCAGTACTTC.

This clone was seen a few times. The chain joins TRBV7-3 to TRBJ2-3; a weak D match, TRBD2 (5 bases). Looked up from germline, CDR1 is SGHTA and CDR2 is FQGTGA. Trimming stripped 5 bases from V and 3 bases from J, with 15 bases between. The CDR3 is made up of 15 amino acids. The CDR3 reads CASSPMNSGTDTQYF. The CDR3 bases are TGTGCCAGCAGCCCCATGAACTCGGGGACAGATACGCAGTATTTT.

The CDR3 nucleotides are TGCGCCAGCAGCCAAGGATCGACAGGTTCGGGCAATCAGCCCCAGCATTTT. This sequence encodes CASSQGSTGSGNQPQHF. The rearrangement uses TRBV4-1 and TRBJ1-5; a possible D gene is TRBD1 (6 bases). Germline V gene sequence: CDR1 MGHRA, CDR2 YSYEKL. The V end lost 1 base, the J end lost 2 bases, and 15 bases lay between the germline ends. This CDR3 is 17 amino acids long.

The chain has TRBV25-1 and TRBJ1-2, with D possibly TRBD1 on 6 matching bases. The V gene's germline CDR1 is MGHDK and CDR2 SYGVNS. This CDR3 is 15 amino acids long. V lost 5 bases, J lost 7 bases, and 20 bases lay in between. CDR3 nucleotide sequence: TGTGCCAGCAGTTGTAAGGGGGAAGGGTGGTGTGGCTACACCTTC. Residues: CASSCKGEGWCGYTF.

V and J are TRBV29-1 and TRBJ1-1; D gene unclear. V gave up 4 bases and J gave up 0 bases, with 15 bases separating them. This CDR3 comprises 15 residues. Per the germline V gene, CDR1 is SQVTM and CDR2 is ANQGSEA. CDR3 sequence: CSVGGAATMNTEAFF. The CDR3 nucleotides read TGCAGCGTTGGGGGAGCGGCAACCATGAACACTGAAGCTTTCTTT.

This chain uses TRBV30 with TRBJ2-7; D could derive from TRBD1 or TRBD2 (6 bases each). Germline V lookup: CDR1 GTSNPN, CDR2 SVGIG (reference sequence). The ends were cut back, 2 bases at V and 4 bases at J, with 21 bases in the middle. The CDR3 runs to 16 residues. Here the CDR3 reads CAWSTTGLGGLYEQYF. CDR3 nucleotide sequence: TGTGCCTGGAGTACAACAGGGTTAGGAGGGCTTTACGAGCAGTACTTC.

This clone showed up just a few times. CDR3 residues: CASSLYGTEYGYTF. The CDR3, as DNA: TGTGCCAGCAGTTTATACGGGACAGAATATGGCTACACCTTC. The rearrangement uses TRBV27 and TRBJ1-2; 7 positions agree with TRBD1. Per germline, CDR1 MNHEY and CDR2 SMNVEV (reference sequence). CDR3 length: 14 amino acids. The junction had 4 bases not matched to a gene; V was cut back by 1 base and J by 5 bases.

This clone is a singleton in its sample. This chain joins TRBV11-3 and TRBJ2-1; 8 bases are shared with TRBD2. V was pared by 5 bases and J by 9 bases, with 9 bases of the junction left unmatched. This CDR3 has 14 amino acids. Germline-derived CDR1 and CDR2 are SGHNT and YENEEA. CDR3 bases: TGTGCCAGCAGCGGAGCGGGAGCTCGAGGTGAGCAGTTCTTC. The encoded protein is CASSGAGARGEQFF.

This clone was counted a few times. The genes are TRBV29-1 and TRBJ1-1; D not certain. Deletions cut 4 bases from V and 7 bases from J, with 13 bases between. The CDR3 extends over 12 amino acids. Germline CDR1 is SQVTM and CDR2 is ANQGSEA. The CDR3 here is CSVVVRSVEAFF. The CDR3, as DNA: TGCAGCGTTGTTGTCAGAAGTGTTGAAGCTTTCTTT.

The V gene is TRBV30, the J gene TRBJ2-1; 7 bases align to TRBD2. Losses at the gene ends were 3 bases for V and 3 bases for J; bases not matched to a gene: 14. The CDR3 runs to 17 residues. In germline, CDR1 is GTSNPN, CDR2 SVGIG (reference sequence). This CDR3 reads CAWRGIKREAIYNEQFF. The CDR3 DNA follows: TGTGCCTGGAGAGGCATCAAGCGGGAAGCCATCTACAATGAGCAGTTCTTC.

This clone was counted between two and nine times. The DNA of the CDR3 is TGTGCCAGCAGCGTCTACACGACTGGATACAATGAGCAGTTCTTC. This sequence encodes CASSVYTTGYNEQFF. This rearrangement joins TRBV9 to TRBJ2-1; D gene unclear. The length of the CDR3 is 15 residues. V lost 2 bases and J 4 bases, leaving 13 bases between the germline ends. Looked up from germline, CDR1 is SGDLS and CDR2 is YYNGEE.

This clone was seen a few times. The J gene is TRBJ1-2, the V gene TRBV9, with D uncertain. This CDR3 comprises 16 residues. Trimming pared 2 bases from V and 8 bases from J, leaving 22 bases between. The germline gives CDR1 SGDLS, CDR2 YYNGEE. DNA of the CDR3: TGTGCCAGCAGCGTCTCGAACACTTTTGGTTTGCAAGGCTACACCTTC. Its protein is CASSVSNTFGLQGYTF.

The J gene is TRBJ2-2, the V gene TRBV7-3; D tentatively fits TRBD1 or TRBD2 (5 bases each). This CDR3 region has 15 residues. Germline V gene sequence: CDR1 SGHTA, CDR2 FQGTGA. Trimming cost V 6 bases and J 1 base, with 12 bases left between them. The CDR3 loop is CASSPGRENTGELFF. In DNA form, the CDR3 reads TGTGCCAGCAGTCCGGGACGGGAGAACACCGGGGAGCTGTTTTTT.

This clone has just a few counts. Other DNA sequences in the same sample also yield this CDR3. The CDR3 nucleotides are TGTGCCTGGAGTGGGACAGGCAATCAGCCCCAGCATTTT. It translates to CAWSGTGNQPQHF. The chain recombines TRBV30 with TRBJ1-5; D may be TRBD1 (6 bases). The CDR3 has 13 amino acids. CDR1 is GTSNPN, CDR2 SVGIG, per germline (reference sequence). The V gene lost 1 base and the J gene lost 2 bases, with 6 bases spanning the gap.

The CDR3 here is CASSLVQSNQPQHF. CDR3 DNA sequence: TGTGCCAGCAGTTTAGTACAGTCCAATCAGCCCCAGCATTTT. The chain uses TRBV28 and TRBJ1-5; D call uncertain. The CDR3 runs 14 residues. CDR1 and CDR2 (germline): MDHEN, SYDVKM. Trimming took 2 bases from V and 3 from J, leaving 8 bases between them.

This clone was detected a few times. The chain joins TRBV5-4 to TRBJ2-1; a possible D gene is TRBD2 (7 bases). The CDR3 extends over 15 amino acids. Trimming cost V 4 bases and J 0 bases, with 11 bases left between them. Per the germline V gene, CDR1 is SGHNT and CDR2 is YYREEE (reference sequence). The CDR3 DNA follows: TGTGCCAGCAGCGCCCGGGGGGCCTCCTACAATGAGCAGTTCTTC. Protein sequence: CASSARGASYNEQFF.

This clone appeared a few times. V is TRBV7-6 and J is TRBJ2-1; no reliable D call. Germline CDR1 reads SGHVS; CDR2 reads FNYEAQ. This CDR3 is built from 15 residues. Trimming cost V 0 bases and J 0 bases, with 6 bases left between them. The CDR3 sequence: CASSLASASYNEQFF. For the CDR3, the DNA is TGTGCCAGCAGCTTAGCCTCGGCCTCCTACAATGAGCAGTTCTTC.

The chain recombines TRBV30 with TRBJ2-2; D not resolved. The CDR3 has 15 amino acids. The V and J ends lost 0 bases and 1 base respectively, with 9 bases between them. The germline CDR1 and CDR2 sequences are GTSNPN and SVGIG (reference sequence). The CDR3 bases are TGTGCCTGGAGTGTAGTTCTTCTGAACACCGGGGAGCTGTTTTTT. Its protein product is CAWSVVLLNTGELFF.

This clone was counted a few times. This sequence joins TRBV6-5 and TRBJ2-3; 8 nucleotides align to TRBD1. Looked up from germline, CDR1 is MNHEY and CDR2 is SVGAGI. The V gene end was trimmed by 6 bases and the J gene end by 4 bases; junction bases not matched to a gene: 3. The CDR3 runs to 13 residues. DNA for the CDR3: TGTGCCAGCAGGGCAGGGGGCGCAGATACGCAGTATTTT. Its protein product is CASRAGGADTQYF.

The chain couples TRBV7-9 to TRBJ1-5; D is unclear. CDR1 and CDR2 from the germline V gene are SEHNR and FQNEAQ (reference sequence). This CDR3 contains 16 residues. Trimming left V 1 base short and J 0 bases short, with 10 bases between. The CDR3 sequence is CASSLGAGGSNQPQHF. CDR3 sequence (DNA): TGTGCCAGCAGCTTAGGGGCCGGCGGTAGCAATCAGCCCCAGCATTTT.

The rearrangement uses TRBV27 and TRBJ2-7, with a possible D match to TRBD1 (5 bases). The length of the CDR3 is 14 residues. Trimming took off 5 bases at V and 4 bases at J, with 15 bases between the two ends. Germline V gives CDR1 MNHEY, CDR2 SMNVEV (reference sequence). This CDR3 reads CASSPERGSYEQYF. DNA of the CDR3: TGTGCCAGCAGTCCAGAAAGGGGCTCGTACGAGCAGTACTTC.

This clone occurred a few times. Distinct nucleotide sequences in the sample also encode this CDR3. The chain has TRBV6-5 and TRBJ2-6; D unclear. This CDR3 has 13 amino acids. Trimming took off 6 bases at V and 1 base at J, with 4 bases between the two ends. Germline CDR1 MNHEY, CDR2 SVGAGI. The CDR3 here is CASRESGANVLTF. The CDR3 nucleotides read TGTGCCAGCAGGGAGTCTGGGGCCAACGTCCTGACTTTC.

This clone came up a few times. The chain combines TRBV28 with TRBJ1-3; TRBD1 is a possible D gene (5 bases). The CDR3 length is 13 residues. Germline V gene sequence: CDR1 MDHEN, CDR2 SYDVKM. V shed 9 bases and J shed 7 bases, with 16 bases lying between them. The CDR3: CASGELRVNTIYF. CDR3 DNA: TGTGCCAGTGGGGAGCTCAGGGTGAACACCATATATTTT.

The chain links TRBV7-2 to TRBJ1-1, with D tentatively TRBD1 (5 bases). Trimming took 4 bases from V and 3 from J, leaving 15 bases between them. The length of the CDR3 is 15 residues. The germline V gene encodes CDR1 SGHTA and CDR2 FQGNSA. The CDR3 protein is CASSYQGLLDTEAFF. CDR3 in DNA: TGTGCCAGCAGCTATCAGGGCTTGTTGGACACTGAAGCTTTCTTT.

This clone showed up just a few times. The V gene is TRBV7-9, the J gene TRBJ1-2; D may be TRBD1 (5 bases). The length of the CDR3 is 12 residues. Trimming took off 3 bases at V and 5 bases at J, with 7 bases between the two ends. The germline gives CDR1 SEHNR, CDR2 FQNEAQ (reference sequence). CDR3 residues: CASSFQGYGYTF. CDR3 sequence (DNA): TGTGCCAGCAGCTTTCAGGGTTATGGCTACACCTTC.